This T cell receptor beta chain came from a study of cytomegalovirus exposure and HLA in healthy donors. Overall study context: In an earlier analysis, around 120 million unique TCR beta sequences were found from about 190 million T cells.

In the case of this clone: Antigen specificity is unknown.

Findings of the study overall: When analyzed later, the rates of TCR association showed variation by HLA locus, with DRB1 the most and HLA-C the fewest. The study designated about 180 TCR beta chains cytomegalovirus-associated. Presence/absence results assume similar sequencing depth per donor, which may not hold.

This PCR relied on a set of 60 Vbeta primers and 13 Jbeta primers. Only in-frame clones appear in the TCRdb table, and some are missing; sequencing was by immunoSEQ multiplex PCR. The data contain over 150,000 clones, around 75% of them singletons. The CDR3 consists of 14 residues. V gave up 3 bases and J gave up 5 bases, with 16 bases separating them. Germline V CDR1 and CDR2: GTSNPN, SVGIG (reference sequence). Sequencing was performed on PBMCs. This sequence was found in a male donor in good health and CMV-seronegative. The V gene is TRBV30, the J gene TRBJ2-5, with D perhaps matching TRBD1 (7 bases). CDR3 sequence reads: CAWRGAGGRETQYF. The CDR3 bases are TGTGCCTGGAGGGGGGCAGGGGGGCGGGAGACCCAGTACTTC.